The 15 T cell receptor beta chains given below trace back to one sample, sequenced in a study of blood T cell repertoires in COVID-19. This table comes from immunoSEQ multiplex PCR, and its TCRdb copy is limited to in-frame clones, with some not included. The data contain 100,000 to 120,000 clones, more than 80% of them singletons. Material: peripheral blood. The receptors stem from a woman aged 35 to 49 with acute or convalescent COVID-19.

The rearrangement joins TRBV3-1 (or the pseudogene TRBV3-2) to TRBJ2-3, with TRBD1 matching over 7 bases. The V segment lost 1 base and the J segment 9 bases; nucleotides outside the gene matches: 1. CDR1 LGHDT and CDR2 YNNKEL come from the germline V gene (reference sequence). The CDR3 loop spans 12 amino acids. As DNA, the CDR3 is TGTGCCAGCAGCCAAGTGACAGGGACGCAGTATTTT. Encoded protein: CASSQVTGTQYF.

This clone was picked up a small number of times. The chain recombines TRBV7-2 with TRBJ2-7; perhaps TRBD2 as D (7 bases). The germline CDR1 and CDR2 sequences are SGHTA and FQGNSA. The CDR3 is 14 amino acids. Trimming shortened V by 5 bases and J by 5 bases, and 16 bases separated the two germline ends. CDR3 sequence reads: CASSAGASGHEQYF. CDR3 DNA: TGTGCCAGCAGCGCGGGGGCTAGCGGCCACGAGCAGTACTTC.

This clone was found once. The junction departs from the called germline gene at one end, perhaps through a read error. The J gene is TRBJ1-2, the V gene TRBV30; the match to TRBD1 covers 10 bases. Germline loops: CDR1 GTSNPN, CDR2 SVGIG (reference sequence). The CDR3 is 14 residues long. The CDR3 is CAGNPGQGTLLPLF. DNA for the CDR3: TGTGCCGGAAACCCGGGACAGGGGACCCTGCTGCCCCTCTTC.

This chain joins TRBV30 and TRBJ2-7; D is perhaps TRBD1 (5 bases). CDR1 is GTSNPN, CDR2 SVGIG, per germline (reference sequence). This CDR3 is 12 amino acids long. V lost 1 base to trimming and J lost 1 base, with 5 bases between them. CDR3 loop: CAWSGQSYEQYF. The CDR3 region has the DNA TGTGCCTGGAGTGGACAGTCCTACGAGCAGTACTTC. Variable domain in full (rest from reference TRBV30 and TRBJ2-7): SQTIHQWPATLVQPVGSPLSLECTVEGTSNPNLYWYRQAAGRGLQLLFYSVGIGQISSEVPQNLSASRPQDRQFILSSKKLLLSDSGFYLCAWSGQSYEQYFGPGTRLTVT.

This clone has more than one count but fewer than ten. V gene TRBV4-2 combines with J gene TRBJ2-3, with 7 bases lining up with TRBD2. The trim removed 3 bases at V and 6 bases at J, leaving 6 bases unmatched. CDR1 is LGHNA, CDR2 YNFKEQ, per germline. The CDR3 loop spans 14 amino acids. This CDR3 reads CASSHGRGSDTQYF. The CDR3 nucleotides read TGTGCCAGCAGCCATGGGCGGGGGAGTGATACGCAGTATTTT.

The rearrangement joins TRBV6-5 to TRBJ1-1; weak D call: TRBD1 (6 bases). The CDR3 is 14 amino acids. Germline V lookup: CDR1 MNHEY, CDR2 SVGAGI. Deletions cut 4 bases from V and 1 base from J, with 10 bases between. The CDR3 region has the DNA TGTGCCAGCAGTTCACAGGGTAAGAACACTGAAGCTTTCTTT. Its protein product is CASSSQGKNTEAFF.

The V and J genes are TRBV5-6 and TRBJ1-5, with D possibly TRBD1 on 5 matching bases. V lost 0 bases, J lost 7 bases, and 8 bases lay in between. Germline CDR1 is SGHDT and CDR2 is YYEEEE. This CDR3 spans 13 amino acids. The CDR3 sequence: CASSLAGNQPQHF. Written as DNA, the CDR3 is TGTGCCAGCAGCTTGGCAGGGAACCAGCCCCAGCATTTT.

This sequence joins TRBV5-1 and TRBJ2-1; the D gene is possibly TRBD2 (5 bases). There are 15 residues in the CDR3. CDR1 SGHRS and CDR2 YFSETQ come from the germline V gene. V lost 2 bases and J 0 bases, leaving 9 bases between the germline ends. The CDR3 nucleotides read TGCGCCAGCAGCTTCGCGGGCCCCTCCTACAATGAGCAGTTCTTC. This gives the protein CASSFAGPSYNEQFF.

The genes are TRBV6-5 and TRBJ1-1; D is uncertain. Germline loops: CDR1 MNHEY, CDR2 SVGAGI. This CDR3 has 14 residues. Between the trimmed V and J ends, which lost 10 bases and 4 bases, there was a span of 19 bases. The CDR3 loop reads CATAQVLGSTEAFF. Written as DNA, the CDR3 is TGTGCCACTGCGCAAGTCTTGGGGAGCACTGAAGCTTTCTTT.

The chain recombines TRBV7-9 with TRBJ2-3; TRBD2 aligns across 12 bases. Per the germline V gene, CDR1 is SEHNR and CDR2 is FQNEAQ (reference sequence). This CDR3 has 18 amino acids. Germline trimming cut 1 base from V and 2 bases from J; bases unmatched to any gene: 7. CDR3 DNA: TGTGCCAGCAGCTTAGGGGTCTCTAGCGGGGGGGACACAGATACGCAGTATTTT. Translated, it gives CASSLGVSSGGDTDTQYF.

CDR3 amino acids: CASSSAGGPLHF. The DNA of the CDR3 is TGTGCCAGCAGTTCGGCAGGGGGACCCCTCCACTTT. V usage is TRBV6-2 or TRBV6-3 and J usage is TRBJ1-6, with 7 bases lining up with TRBD1. V lost 4 bases to trimming and J lost 12 bases; unmatched junction nucleotides: 3. CDR1 is MNHEY and CDR2 is SVGEGT in the germline V gene. There are 12 residues in the CDR3.

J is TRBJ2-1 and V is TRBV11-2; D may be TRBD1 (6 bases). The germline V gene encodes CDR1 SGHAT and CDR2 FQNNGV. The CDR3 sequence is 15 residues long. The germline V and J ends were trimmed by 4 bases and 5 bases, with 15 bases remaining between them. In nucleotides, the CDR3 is TGTGCCAGCAGCTGGGGCGGGCAGGGGCACAATGAGCAGTTCTTC. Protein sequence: CASSWGGQGHNEQFF.

The CDR3 protein is CASSLSADTEAFF. The CDR3 nucleotides are TGTGCCAGCAGCTTATCGGCGGACACTGAAGCTTTCTTT. V is TRBV7-2 and J is TRBJ1-1; D gene unclear. V was trimmed by 2 bases and J by 3 bases, leaving 7 bases between them. This CDR3 has 13 amino acids. CDR1 SGHTA and CDR2 FQGNSA come from the germline V gene.

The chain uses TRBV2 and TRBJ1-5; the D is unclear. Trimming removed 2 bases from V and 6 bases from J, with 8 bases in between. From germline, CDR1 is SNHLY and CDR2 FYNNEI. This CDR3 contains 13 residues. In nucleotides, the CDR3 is TGTGCCAGCAGTGAAAGGGAGGGTCAGCCCCAGCATTTT. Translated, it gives CASSEREGQPQHF.

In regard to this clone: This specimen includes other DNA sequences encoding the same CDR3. CDR3 in amino acids: CASSNGVNYGYTF. The CDR3 nucleotides read TGTGCCAGCAGCAACGGAGTAAACTATGGCTACACCTTC. The gene calls are TRBV3-1 (or the pseudogene TRBV3-2) and TRBJ1-2; D remains unclear. The CDR3 contains 13 residues. The V and J ends lost 5 bases and 2 bases respectively, with 9 bases between them. Germline V gives CDR1 LGHDT, CDR2 YNNKEL (reference sequence).